These T cell receptor beta chains were read from a single sample in a study of T-cell memory formation after mild COVID-19. TCRdb re-called the 5' RACE reads through MiXCR, storing one row per CDR3 protein. The top ten clones hold 20% to 25% of a sample with around 390,000 distinct CDR3 sequences, 16% of them seen once. Sequencing was carried out using PBMCs or a T cell subset sorted from them (not recorded which). The receptors were sampled from a young man who had mild COVID-19 (a few samples of this study predate the infection). Cell type and time point are not known. Both conserved end residues are part of each CDR3. The D gene is left open where the match is weak. Where a row states a size, it is once, few, many or the class of an expanded clone; other rows omit it.

v_call,j_call,d_call,clone_size,cdr3_aa,cdr3_nt
TRBV12-3/TRBV12-4,TRBJ2-1,TRBD2,-,CASRTGTSWVEQFF,TGTGCCAGCAGGACCGGGACTAGCTGGGTGGAGCAGTTCTTC
TRBV6-5,TRBJ2-5,-,few,CASSYSVVHRETQYF,TGTGCCAGCAGTTACTCGGTCGTTCATCGAGAGACCCAGTACTTC
TRBV4-2,TRBJ1-5,-,-,CASSQAYSNQPQHF,TGTGCCAGCAGCCAAGCCTATAGCAATCAGCCCCAGCATTTT
TRBV24-1,TRBJ2-3,-,-,CATSDLGTTRNTDTQYF,TGTGCCACCAGTGATTTAGGGACAACTCGGAACACAGATACGCAGTATTTT
TRBV20-1,TRBJ1-1,-,-,CSARGEVRGRNTEAFF,TGCAGTGCTAGAGGCGAGGTGAGGGGGAGAAACACTGAAGCTTTCTTT
TRBV29-1,TRBJ2-5,-,few,CSVEDIRAGETQYF,TGCAGCGTTGAAGATATTCGGGCTGGGGAGACCCAGTACTTC
TRBV9,TRBJ2-2,-,-,CASSVQGSDGELFF,TGTGCCAGCAGCGTACAGGGGTCGGACGGGGAGCTGTTTTTT
TRBV5-5,TRBJ1-3,-,-,CASSLGELAGNTIYF,TGTGCCAGCAGCTTGGGGGAGCTAGCTGGAAACACCATATATTTT
TRBV24-1,TRBJ2-2,-,-,CATSESTGELFF,TGTGCCACCAGTGAATCGACCGGGGAGCTGTTTTTT
TRBV5-1,TRBJ2-5,-,few,CASSFLQQQETQYF,TGCGCCAGCAGCTTCCTACAGCAACAAGAGACCCAGTACTTC
TRBV7-9,TRBJ2-1,-,many,CASRREEGNEQFF,TGTGCCAGCCGCAGGGAGGAGGGCAATGAGCAGTTCTTC
TRBV9,TRBJ2-7,TRBD1,few,CASSEATGTGVYEQYF,TGTGCCAGCAGCGAGGCCACCGGGACAGGGGTCTACGAGCAGTACTTC
TRBV29-1,TRBJ2-7,-,few,CSVGPSHSYEQYF,TGCAGCGTTGGGCCCTCGCACTCCTACGAGCAGTACTTC
TRBV6-5,TRBJ2-2,-,few,CASSYSLDLLTGELFF,TGTGCCAGCAGTTACTCCCTGGACCTACTGACCGGGGAGCTGTTTTTT
TRBV4-1,TRBJ1-6,TRBD1,-,CASSVRPTQRRTGDNSPLHF,TGCGCCAGCAGCGTCAGACCGACTCAGCGGAGGACAGGCGATAATTCACCCCTCCACTTT
TRBV27,TRBJ2-2,-,-,CASSFKQGGTGELFF,TGTGCCAGCAGTTTTAAACAGGGTGGCACCGGGGAGCTGTTTTTT
TRBV6-1,TRBJ1-2,TRBD1,many,CASSEQGAYGYTF,TGTGCCAGCAGTGAGCAGGGGGCCTATGGCTACACCTTC
TRBV5-6,TRBJ2-3,TRBD2,-,CASSLAAGAPTDTQYF,TGTGCCAGCAGCTTGGCAGCGGGGGCCCCCACAGATACGCAGTATTTT
TRBV24-1,TRBJ1-1,-,-,CATRWANTEAFF,TGTGCCACCAGATGGGCGAACACTGAAGCTTTCTTT
TRBV20-1,TRBJ2-4,-,-,CSARSGENIQYF,TGCAGTGCTAGGTCGGGGGAAAACATTCAGTACTTC
TRBV20-1,TRBJ1-1,-,few,CSARLVRNTEAFF,TGCAGTGCTAGGCTCGTTAGGAACACTGAAGCTTTCTTT
TRBV28,TRBJ1-2,TRBD1,-,CASSSIGQGTNYGYTF,TGTGCCAGCAGCTCGATCGGACAGGGTACTAACTATGGCTACACCTTC
TRBV6-5,TRBJ2-3,-,-,CASTPRQGRTDTQYF,TGTGCCAGCACCCCGAGGCAGGGGCGCACAGATACGCAGTATTTT
TRBV7-2,TRBJ2-3,-,-,CASSLVASSDTQYF,TGTGCCAGCAGCTTAGTAGCGTCCTCAGATACGCAGTATTTT
TRBV15,TRBJ2-3,TRBD2,few,CATSRDHQRGRTDTQYF,TGTGCCACCAGCAGAGATCATCAGCGGGGGCGCACAGATACGCAGTATTTT
TRBV12-3/TRBV12-4,TRBJ1-1,-,-,CASISGLNTEAFF,TGTGCCAGCATCTCAGGGCTGAACACTGAAGCTTTCTTT
TRBV4-1,TRBJ2-7,-,few,CASFRDEGPGEQYF,TGCGCCAGCTTTCGGGACGAGGGTCCGGGGGAGCAGTACTTC
TRBV7-9,TRBJ1-2,-,few,CASSLWGGYGYTF,TGTGCCAGCAGCTTATGGGGAGGGTATGGCTACACCTTC
TRBV18,TRBJ1-3,TRBD1,-,CASSPPPGQGDSGNTIYF,TGTGCCAGCTCACCACCCCCGGGACAGGGGGATTCTGGAAACACCATATATTTT
TRBV5-6,TRBJ2-7,-,many,CASSLRDYEQYF,TGTGCCAGCAGCTTGAGAGATTACGAGCAGTACTTC
TRBV4-3,TRBJ1-3,TRBD1,-,CASSQYFLTGDENTIYF,TGCGCCAGCAGCCAATACTTTCTTACAGGGGACGAAAACACCATATATTTT
TRBV4-2,TRBJ2-3,TRBD2,-,CASSRGTSGGVGDTQYF,TGTGCCAGCAGCCGAGGGACTAGCGGGGGGGTTGGAGATACGCAGTATTTT
TRBV20-1,TRBJ1-4,TRBD1,few,CSALGTGMNEKLFF,TGCAGTGCTCTCGGGACAGGGATGAATGAAAAACTGTTTTTT
TRBV4-2,TRBJ2-5,-,-,CASSQTLGVGGETQYF,TGTGCCAGCAGCCAAACATTGGGGGTCGGTGGGGAGACCCAGTACTTC
TRBV9,TRBJ1-5,-,few,CASGTGNYNQPQHF,TGTGCCAGCGGGACGGGGAACTACAATCAGCCCCAGCATTTT
TRBV11-2,TRBJ2-2,-,few,CASSPRISGGTGELFF,TGTGCCAGCAGCCCGCGTATTAGTGGGGGTACCGGGGAGCTGTTTTTT
TRBV20-1,TRBJ1-1,-,-,CSAHFRGAEAFF,TGCAGTGCTCATTTCAGGGGCGCTGAAGCTTTCTTT
TRBV20-1,TRBJ1-3,-,few,CSALDGTAGNTIYF,TGCAGTGCTTTGGACGGGACGGCAGGAAACACCATATATTTT
TRBV5-1,TRBJ1-2,TRBD1,-,CASSRGQGDYGYTF,TGCGCCAGCAGCCGGGGACAGGGGGACTATGGCTACACCTTC